This TCR beta chain appears in the sequencing data of a study of CD8 T cells in ankylosing spondylitis. TCRdb reprocessed the 5' RACE reads with MiXCR, giving one entry per CDR3 protein. The sample has about 27,000 distinct CDR3 sequences, 7.9% seen once. This clonotype occurred a few times. Trimming cost V 4 bases and J 5 bases; bases outside gene matches: 8. Germline-derived CDR1 and CDR2 are SGHKS and YYEKEE (reference sequence). CDR3 size: 15 residues. V gene TRBV5-5 combines with J gene TRBJ2-1; 8 bases are shared with TRBD1. The source is a male donor with ankylosing spondylitis or in good health (not recorded which). Sequencing used blood. CDR3 bases: TGTGCCAGCAGCGCCACCGGGACAGGAAACAATGAGCAGTTCTTC. This codes for CASSATGTGNNEQFF.